The subject of this entry is one T cell receptor (beta chain). What it recognizes is unknown. This CDR3 contains 15 residues. V gave up 3 bases and J gave up 0 bases, with 12 bases separating them. Germline CDR1 reads GTSNPN; CDR2 reads SVGIG (reference sequence). The data derive from a study of cytomegalovirus exposure and HLA in healthy donors. Across the whole study: About 82 million unique TCRs from HLA-typed donors were held in an early release of data.

13 Jbeta primers and 60 Vbeta primers were used for the PCR. Method: immunoSEQ multiplex PCR; TCRdb's copy keeps in-frame clones and lacks some. This table has roughly 76,000 clones, about 80% appearing once. Findings and caveats of the study: Solely CMV serostatus was available to characterize immune exposure.

The chain employs TRBV30 and TRBJ1-3; D gene uncertain. The sequence derives from a man aged 25-40 years in good health and CMV-seronegative. The sequencing sample was made of PBMCs. CDR3 coding DNA: TGTGCCTGGAGCCTCGGGGAGAACTCTGGAAACACCATATATTTT. It yields the protein CAWSLGENSGNTIYF.